A single sample gave rise to the 2 T cell receptor beta chains below, sequenced in a study of vaccination effects on CD4 cells after COVID-19 (dated by TCRdb to between 2021 and 2024). These TCRs are of unknown antigen specificity. The ViraFEST assay stimulated PBMC with viral peptide pools and then used TCR sequencing to identify antigen-specific CD4+ T cell clonotypes by expansion. After around 10 days of culture, CD4+ T cells were isolated with the EasySep CD4+ T cell isolation kit. Convalescent patients had PCR-confirmed SARS-CoV-2 infection between March and December 2020, before Alpha, Beta and Delta variants emerged in the United States. Libraries were prepared through the immunoSEQ multiplex PCR assay. Drawn from immuneACCESS, this table holds only the in-frame rearrangements with V and J called that TCRdb kept. Clones are partly lost; checked studies trace under half to an unresolved V gene and leave the rest unexplained. This sample is represented by 25,000 to 35,000 clones; under 85% of them were singletons. More than 25% of the sample lies in the top ten.

The material was CD4+ T cells from PBMCs cultured with a peptide pool, obtained before COVID-19 vaccination. These receptors came from a human donor who had a prior SARS-CoV-2 infection.

The J gene is TRBJ2-7, the V gene TRBV3-1 (or the pseudogene TRBV3-2), with 12 positions matching TRBD2. CDR1 and CDR2 (germline): LGHDT, YNNKEL (reference sequence). The CDR3 loop spans 18 amino acids. J was trimmed by 2 bases and V by 5 bases; bases with no gene match: 13. CDR3 loop: CASSDPLAGGPRAYEQYF. The CDR3 coding sequence is TGTGCCAGCAGCGACCCGCTAGCGGGGGGGCCGAGGGCCTACGAGCAGTACTTC.

The V gene is TRBV6-6, the J gene TRBJ2-2; TRBD2 might be the D (7 bases). Germline V gives CDR1 MNHNY, CDR2 SVGAGI (reference sequence). V was shortened by 6 bases and J by 3 bases, with 17 bases between the two germline ends. There are 16 residues in the CDR3. CDR3 sequence: CASRRNGGPDTGELFF. In DNA form, the CDR3 reads TGTGCCAGCAGGAGGAACGGGGGGCCGGACACCGGGGAGCTGTTTTTT.